The T cell receptor beta chain described here comes from a study of OX40 agonist ivuxolimab in advanced cancers. Study overall: Participants, approximately 83% male, averaged around 60 years of age, ranging from about 23 to 90.

The cohort excluded patients with autoimmune disease history or systemic immunosuppression. Sequenced by immunoSEQ multiplex PCR; TCRdb stores in-frame clones only, minus some. The repertoire holds some 44,000 clones, roughly 80% seen once, with 5.1% in the top ten. Per germline, CDR1 SGHTA and CDR2 FQGTGA. The CDR3 loop spans 15 amino acids. The V gene lost 5 bases and the J gene lost 5 bases, with 19 bases spanning the gap. The TCR was taken from an adult with an advanced solid tumor such as melanoma, head and neck, liver or kidney cancer. The sample in question was CD4+ or CD8+ T cells sorted from blood, obtained in a trial of the OX40 agonist ivuxolimab. The chain joins TRBV7-3 to TRBJ2-7; D assignment may be TRBD1 or TRBD2 (5 bases each). CDR3: CASSPSGRGGDEQYF. The DNA for the CDR3 is TGTGCCAGCAGCCCATCGGGACGGGGTGGCGACGAGCAGTACTTC.